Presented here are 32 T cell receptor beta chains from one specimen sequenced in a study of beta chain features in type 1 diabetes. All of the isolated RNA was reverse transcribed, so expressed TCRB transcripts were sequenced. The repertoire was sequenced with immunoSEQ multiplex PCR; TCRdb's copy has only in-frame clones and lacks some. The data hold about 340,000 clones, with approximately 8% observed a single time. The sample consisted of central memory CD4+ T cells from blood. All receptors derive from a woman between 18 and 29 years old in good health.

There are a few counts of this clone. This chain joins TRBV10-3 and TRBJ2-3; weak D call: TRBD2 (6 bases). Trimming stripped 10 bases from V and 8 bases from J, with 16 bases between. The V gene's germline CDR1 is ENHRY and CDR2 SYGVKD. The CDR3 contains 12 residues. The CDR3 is CATAGIEGTQYF. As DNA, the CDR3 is TGTGCCACCGCGGGGATTGAAGGTACGCAGTATTTT.

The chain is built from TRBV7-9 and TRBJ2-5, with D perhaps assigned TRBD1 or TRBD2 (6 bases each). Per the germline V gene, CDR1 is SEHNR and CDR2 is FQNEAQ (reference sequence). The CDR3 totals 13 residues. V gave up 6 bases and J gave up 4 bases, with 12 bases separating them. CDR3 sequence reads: CASSWGAVETQYF. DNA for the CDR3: TGTGCCAGCAGTTGGGGGGCAGTAGAGACCCAGTACTTC.

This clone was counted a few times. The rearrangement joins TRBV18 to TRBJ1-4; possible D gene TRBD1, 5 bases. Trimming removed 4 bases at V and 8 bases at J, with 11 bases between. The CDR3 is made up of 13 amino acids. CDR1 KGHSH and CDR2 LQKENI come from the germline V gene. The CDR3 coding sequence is TGTGCCAGCTCACGTGGAGGGGAGGAAAAACTGTTTTTT. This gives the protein CASSRGGEEKLFF.

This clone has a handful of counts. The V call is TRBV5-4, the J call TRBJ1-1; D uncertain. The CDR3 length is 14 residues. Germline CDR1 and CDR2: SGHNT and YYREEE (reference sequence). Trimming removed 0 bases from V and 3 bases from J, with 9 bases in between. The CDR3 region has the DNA TGTGCCAGCAGCTTGGCCGTCGGGCACACTGAAGCTTTCTTT. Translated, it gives CASSLAVGHTEAFF.

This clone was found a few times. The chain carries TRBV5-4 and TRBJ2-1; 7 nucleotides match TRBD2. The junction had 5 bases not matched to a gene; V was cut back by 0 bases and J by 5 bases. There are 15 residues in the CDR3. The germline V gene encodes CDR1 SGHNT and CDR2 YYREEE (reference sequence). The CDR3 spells CASSLAAGRDNEQFF. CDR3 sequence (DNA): TGTGCCAGCAGCTTGGCAGCGGGAAGGGACAATGAGCAGTTCTTC.

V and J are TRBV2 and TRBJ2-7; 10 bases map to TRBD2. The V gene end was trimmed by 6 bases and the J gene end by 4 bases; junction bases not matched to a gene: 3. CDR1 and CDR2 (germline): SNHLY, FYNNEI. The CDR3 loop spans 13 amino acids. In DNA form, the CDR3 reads TGTGCCAGCAGCCTAGCGGGAGATTACGAGCAGTACTTC. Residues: CASSLAGDYEQYF.

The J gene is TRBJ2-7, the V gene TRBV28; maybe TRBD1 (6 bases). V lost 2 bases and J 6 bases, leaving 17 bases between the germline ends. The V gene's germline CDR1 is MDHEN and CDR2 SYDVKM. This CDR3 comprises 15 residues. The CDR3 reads CASSLSDRGISEQYF. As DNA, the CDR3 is TGTGCCAGCAGTTTAAGCGATAGGGGGATTAGCGAGCAGTACTTC.

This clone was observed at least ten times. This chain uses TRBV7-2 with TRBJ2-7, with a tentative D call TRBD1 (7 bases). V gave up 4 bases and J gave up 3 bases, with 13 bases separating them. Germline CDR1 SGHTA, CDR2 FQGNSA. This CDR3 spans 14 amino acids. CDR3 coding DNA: TGTGCCAGCAGCTCCCGACAGGGAGGCTACGAGCAGTACTTC. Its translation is CASSSRQGGYEQYF.

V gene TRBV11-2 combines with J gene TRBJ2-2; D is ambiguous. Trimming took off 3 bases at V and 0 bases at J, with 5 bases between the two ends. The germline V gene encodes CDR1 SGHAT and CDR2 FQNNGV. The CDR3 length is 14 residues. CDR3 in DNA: TGTGCCAGCAGCTTTCTATCGAACACCGGGGAGCTGTTTTTT. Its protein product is CASSFLSNTGELFF.

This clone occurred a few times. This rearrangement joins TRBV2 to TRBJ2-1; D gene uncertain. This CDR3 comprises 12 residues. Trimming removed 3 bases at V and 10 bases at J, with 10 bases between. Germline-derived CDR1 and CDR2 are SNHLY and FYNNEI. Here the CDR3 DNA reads TGTGCCAGCAGTGATCACGGAGCGGAGCAGTTCTTC. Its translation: CASSDHGAEQFF.

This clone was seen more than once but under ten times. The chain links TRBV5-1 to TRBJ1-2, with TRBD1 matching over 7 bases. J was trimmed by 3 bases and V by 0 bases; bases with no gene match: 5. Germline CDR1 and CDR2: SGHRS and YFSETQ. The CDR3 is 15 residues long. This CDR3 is CASSLDGDSYYGYTF. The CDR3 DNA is TGCGCCAGCAGCTTGGACGGGGACAGCTACTATGGCTACACCTTC.

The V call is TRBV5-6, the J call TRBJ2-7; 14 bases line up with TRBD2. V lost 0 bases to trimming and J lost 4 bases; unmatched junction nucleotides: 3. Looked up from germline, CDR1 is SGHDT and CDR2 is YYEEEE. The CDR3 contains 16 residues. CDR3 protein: CASSLGGTSGSYEQYF. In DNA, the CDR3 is TGTGCCAGCAGCTTGGGAGGGACTAGCGGGAGTTACGAGCAGTACTTC.

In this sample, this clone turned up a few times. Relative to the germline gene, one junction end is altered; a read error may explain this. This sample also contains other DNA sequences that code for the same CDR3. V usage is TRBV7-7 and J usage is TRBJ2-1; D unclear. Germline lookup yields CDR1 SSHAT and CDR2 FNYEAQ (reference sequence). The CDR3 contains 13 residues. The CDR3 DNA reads TGTGCTAGCAGCTTAGATAGCCACAATGAGCAGTTCTTC. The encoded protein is CASSLDSHNEQFF.

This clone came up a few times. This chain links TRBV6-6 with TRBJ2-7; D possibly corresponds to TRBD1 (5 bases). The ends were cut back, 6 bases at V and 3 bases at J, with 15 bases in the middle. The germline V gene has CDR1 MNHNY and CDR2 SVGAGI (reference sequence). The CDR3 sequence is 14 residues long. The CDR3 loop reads CASRSADTNYEQYF. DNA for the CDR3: TGTGCCAGCAGATCCGCGGACACCAACTACGAGCAGTACTTC.

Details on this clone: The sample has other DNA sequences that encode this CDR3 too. The CDR3 region is CASSNRQGAYEQYF. CDR3 sequence (DNA): TGTGCCAGCAGCAACCGACAGGGGGCCTACGAGCAGTACTTC. The V call is TRBV7-2, the J call TRBJ2-7; TRBD1 matches at 9 bases. Trimming took 5 bases from V and 2 from J; bases not matched to a gene: 4. Looked up from germline, CDR1 is SGHTA and CDR2 is FQGNSA. This CDR3 has 14 amino acids.

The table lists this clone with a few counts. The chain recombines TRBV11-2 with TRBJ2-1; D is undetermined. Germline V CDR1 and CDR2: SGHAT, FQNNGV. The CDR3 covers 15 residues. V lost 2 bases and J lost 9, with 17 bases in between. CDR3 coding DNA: TGTGCCAGCAGCTTAACACTGACTCGGCTATCTGAGCAGTTCTTC. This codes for CASSLTLTRLSEQFF.

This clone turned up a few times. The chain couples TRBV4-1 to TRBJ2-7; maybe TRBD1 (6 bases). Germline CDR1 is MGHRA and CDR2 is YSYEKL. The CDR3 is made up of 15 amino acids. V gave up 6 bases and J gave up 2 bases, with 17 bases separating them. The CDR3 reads CASSRDGTPAYEQYF. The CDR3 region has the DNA TGCGCCAGCAGTAGGGACGGGACACCCGCCTACGAGCAGTACTTC.

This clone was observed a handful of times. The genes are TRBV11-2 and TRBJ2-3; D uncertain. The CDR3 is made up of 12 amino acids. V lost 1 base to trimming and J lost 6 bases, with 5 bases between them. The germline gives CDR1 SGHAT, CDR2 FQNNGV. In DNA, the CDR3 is TGTGCCAGCAGCTTAGGGGTGGATACGCAGTATTTT. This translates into CASSLGVDTQYF.

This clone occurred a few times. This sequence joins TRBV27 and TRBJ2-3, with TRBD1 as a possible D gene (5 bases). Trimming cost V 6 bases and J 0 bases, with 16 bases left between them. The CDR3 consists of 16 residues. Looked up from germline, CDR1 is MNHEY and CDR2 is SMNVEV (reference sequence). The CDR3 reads CASRLSDTPSTDTQYF. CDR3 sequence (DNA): TGTGCCAGCAGGCTATCGGACACCCCTAGCACAGATACGCAGTATTTT.

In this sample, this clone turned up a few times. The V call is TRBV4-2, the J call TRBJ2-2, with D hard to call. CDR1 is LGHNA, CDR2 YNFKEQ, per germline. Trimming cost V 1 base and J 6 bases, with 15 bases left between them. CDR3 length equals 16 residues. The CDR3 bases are TGTGCCAGCAGCCAAGGAGGCGGTATAAGGGCCGGGGAGCTGTTTTTT. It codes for CASSQGGGIRAGELFF.

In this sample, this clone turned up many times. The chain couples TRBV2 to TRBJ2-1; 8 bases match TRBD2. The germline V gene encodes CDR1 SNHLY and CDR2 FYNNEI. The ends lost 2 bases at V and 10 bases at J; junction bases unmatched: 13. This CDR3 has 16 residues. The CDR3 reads CASSERERENLEEQFF. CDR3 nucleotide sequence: TGTGCCAGCAGTGAACGTGAGCGGGAGAATTTGGAGGAGCAGTTCTTC.

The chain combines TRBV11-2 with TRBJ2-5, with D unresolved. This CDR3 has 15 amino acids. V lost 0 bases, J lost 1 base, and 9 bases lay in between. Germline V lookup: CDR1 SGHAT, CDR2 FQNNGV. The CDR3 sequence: CASSLDYGFQETQYF. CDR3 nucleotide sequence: TGTGCCAGCAGCTTAGATTACGGTTTCCAAGAGACCCAGTACTTC.

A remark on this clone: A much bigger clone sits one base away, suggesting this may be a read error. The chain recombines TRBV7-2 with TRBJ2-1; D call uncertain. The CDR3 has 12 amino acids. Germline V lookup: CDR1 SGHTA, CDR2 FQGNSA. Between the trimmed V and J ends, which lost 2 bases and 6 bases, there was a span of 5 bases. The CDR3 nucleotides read TGTGCCAGCAGCTTAAATATCAATGAGCAGTTCTTC. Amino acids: CASSLNINEQFF.

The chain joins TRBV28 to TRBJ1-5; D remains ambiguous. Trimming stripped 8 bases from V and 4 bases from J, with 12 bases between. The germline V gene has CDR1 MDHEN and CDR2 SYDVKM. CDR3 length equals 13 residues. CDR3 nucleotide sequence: TGTGCCAGCCTGAGCGGGTTAAATCAGCCCCAGCATTTT. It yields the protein CASLSGLNQPQHF.

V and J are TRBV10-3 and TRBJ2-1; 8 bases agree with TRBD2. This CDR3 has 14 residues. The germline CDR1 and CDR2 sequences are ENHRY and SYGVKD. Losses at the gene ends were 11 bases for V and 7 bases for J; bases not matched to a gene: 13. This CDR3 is CALAQTGGQNEQFF. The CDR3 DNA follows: TGTGCCTTAGCCCAAACGGGAGGGCAGAATGAGCAGTTCTTC.

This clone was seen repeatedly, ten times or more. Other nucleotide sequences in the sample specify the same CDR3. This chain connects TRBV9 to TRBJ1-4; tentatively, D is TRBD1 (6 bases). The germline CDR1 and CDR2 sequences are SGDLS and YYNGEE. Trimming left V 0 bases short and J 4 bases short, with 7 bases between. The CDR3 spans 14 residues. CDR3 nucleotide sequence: TGTGCCAGCAGCGTAGGGACAGATAATGAAAAACTGTTTTTT. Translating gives CASSVGTDNEKLFF.

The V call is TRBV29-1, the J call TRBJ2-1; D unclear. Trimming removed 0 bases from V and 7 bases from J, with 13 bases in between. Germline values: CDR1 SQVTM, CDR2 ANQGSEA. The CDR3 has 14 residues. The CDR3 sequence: CSVEDGFFRNEQFF. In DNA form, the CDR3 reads TGCAGCGTTGAAGATGGGTTTTTCAGGAATGAGCAGTTCTTC.

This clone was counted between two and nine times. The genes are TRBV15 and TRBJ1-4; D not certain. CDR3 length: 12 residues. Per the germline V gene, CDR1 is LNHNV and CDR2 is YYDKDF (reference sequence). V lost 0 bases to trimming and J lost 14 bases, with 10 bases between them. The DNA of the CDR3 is TGTGCCACCAGCAGAGAGAGGCTGAGGCTGTTTTTT. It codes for CATSRERLRLFF. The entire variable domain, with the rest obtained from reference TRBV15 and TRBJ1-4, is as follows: DAMVIQNPRYQVTQFGKPVTLSCSQTLNHNVMYWYQQKSSQAPKLLFHYYDKDFNNEADTPDNFQSRRPNTSFCFLDIRSPGLGDTAMYLCATSRERLRLFFGSGTQLSVL.

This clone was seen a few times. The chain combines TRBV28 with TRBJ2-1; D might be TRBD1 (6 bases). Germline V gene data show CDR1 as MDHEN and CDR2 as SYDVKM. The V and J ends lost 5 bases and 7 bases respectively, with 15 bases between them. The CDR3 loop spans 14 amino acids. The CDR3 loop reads CASSPGQRKNEQFF. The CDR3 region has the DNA TGTGCCAGCAGTCCCGGACAGCGGAAGAATGAGCAGTTCTTC. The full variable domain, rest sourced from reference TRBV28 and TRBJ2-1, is DVKVTQSSRYLVKRTGEKVFLECVQDMDHENMFWYRQDPGLGLRLIYFSYDVKMKEKGDIPEGYSVSREKKERFSLILESASTNQTSMYLCASSPGQRKNEQFFGPGTRLTVL.

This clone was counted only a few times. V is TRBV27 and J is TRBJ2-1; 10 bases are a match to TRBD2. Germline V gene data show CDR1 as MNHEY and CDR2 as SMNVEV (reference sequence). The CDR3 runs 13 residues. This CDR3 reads CASGRAGGNEQFF. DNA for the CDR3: TGTGCAAGCGGGAGGGCAGGTGGGAATGAGCAGTTCTTC.

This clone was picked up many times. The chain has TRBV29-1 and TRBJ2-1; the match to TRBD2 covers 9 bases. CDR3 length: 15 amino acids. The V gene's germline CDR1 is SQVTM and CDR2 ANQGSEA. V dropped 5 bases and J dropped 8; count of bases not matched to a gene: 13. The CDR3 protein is CSVSFAASGTHEQFF. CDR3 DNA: TGCAGCGTTTCGTTTGCGGCTAGCGGGACGCATGAGCAGTTCTTC.

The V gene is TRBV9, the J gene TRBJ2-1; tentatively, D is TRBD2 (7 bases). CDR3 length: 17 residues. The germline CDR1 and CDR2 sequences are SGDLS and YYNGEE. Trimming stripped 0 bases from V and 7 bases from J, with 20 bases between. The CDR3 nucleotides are TGTGCCAGCAGCGTAGAGGGGGGGCGTGGACCGACAAATGAGCAGTTCTTC. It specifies CASSVEGGRGPTNEQFF. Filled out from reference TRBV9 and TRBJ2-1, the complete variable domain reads DSGVTQTPKHLITATGQRVTLRCSPRSGDLSVYWYQQSLDQGLQFLIQYYNGEERAKGNILERFSAQQFPDLHSELNLSSLELGDSALYFCASSVEGGRGPTNEQFFGPGTRLTVL.